Below, 4 T cell receptor beta chains from the same sample are listed, as sequenced in a study of radiotherapy plus CTLA-4 blockade in lung cancer. Produced via immunoSEQ multiplex PCR; TCRdb's table is partial and in-frame only. The top ten hold roughly an eighth of the sample, which has 30,000 to 40,000 clones, roughly 79% seen once. Source: peripheral blood, taken from a patient treated with radiotherapy plus ipilimumab. The source of these receptors is a human donor with non-small cell lung cancer that progressed on radiotherapy plus ipilimumab.

A word on this clone: The junction differs from germline at one of its ends, possibly a read error. This chain joins TRBV19 and TRBJ1-5; D remains ambiguous. Germline V gene data show CDR1 as LNHDA and CDR2 as SQIVND (reference sequence). CDR3 length: 16 residues. DNA of the CDR3: TGTGCCAGTCGTATGGGATTGGACGGTGTAGCCCAGCCCCAGCATTTT. Encoded protein: CASRMGLDGVAQPQHF.

The chain combines TRBV11-2 with TRBJ2-2; a possible D gene is TRBD1 (6 bases). The CDR3 extends over 17 amino acids. CDR1 is SGHAT, CDR2 FQNNGV, per germline. Trimming stripped 1 base from V and 4 bases from J, with 16 bases between. The DNA for the CDR3 is TGTGCCAGCAGCTTAGGGTTGTCCACAGGGTCCACCGGGGAGCTGTTTTTT. Amino acids: CASSLGLSTGSTGELFF.

The rearrangement uses TRBV5-1 and TRBJ1-2, with 8 bases fitting TRBD1. The V gene end was trimmed by 0 bases and the J gene end by 7 bases; junction bases not matched to a gene: 8. The CDR3 is made up of 15 amino acids. The germline gives CDR1 SGHRS, CDR2 YFSETQ. The CDR3 nucleotides are TGCGCCAGCAGCTTGGTGTCGGACAGGGCACTTGGCTACACCTTC. Translating it yields CASSLVSDRALGYTF. The variable domain in full, with the rest retrieved from reference TRBV5-1 and TRBJ1-2, is KAGVTQTPRYLIKTRGQQVTLSCSPISGHRSVSWYQQTPGQGLQFLFEYFSETQRNKGNFPGRFSGRQFSNSRSEMNVSTLELGDSALYLCASSLVSDRALGYTFGSGTRLTVV.

This clone qualifies as medium-sized. The chain has TRBV28 and TRBJ2-7; D is ambiguous. The CDR3 sequence is 14 residues long. The ends were cut back, 9 bases at V and 4 bases at J, with 19 bases in the middle. CDR1 is MDHEN, CDR2 SYDVKM, per germline. The CDR3 bases are TGTGCCAGTGCTCTTATGGAAGGATCGTACGAGCAGTACTTC. It codes for CASALMEGSYEQYF. The variable domain in full, completed from reference TRBV28 and TRBJ2-7, reads DVKVTQSSRYLVKRTGEKVFLECVQDMDHENMFWYRQDPGLGLRLIYFSYDVKMKEKGDIPEGYSVSREKKERFSLILESASTNQTSMYLCASALMEGSYEQYFGPGTRLTVT.